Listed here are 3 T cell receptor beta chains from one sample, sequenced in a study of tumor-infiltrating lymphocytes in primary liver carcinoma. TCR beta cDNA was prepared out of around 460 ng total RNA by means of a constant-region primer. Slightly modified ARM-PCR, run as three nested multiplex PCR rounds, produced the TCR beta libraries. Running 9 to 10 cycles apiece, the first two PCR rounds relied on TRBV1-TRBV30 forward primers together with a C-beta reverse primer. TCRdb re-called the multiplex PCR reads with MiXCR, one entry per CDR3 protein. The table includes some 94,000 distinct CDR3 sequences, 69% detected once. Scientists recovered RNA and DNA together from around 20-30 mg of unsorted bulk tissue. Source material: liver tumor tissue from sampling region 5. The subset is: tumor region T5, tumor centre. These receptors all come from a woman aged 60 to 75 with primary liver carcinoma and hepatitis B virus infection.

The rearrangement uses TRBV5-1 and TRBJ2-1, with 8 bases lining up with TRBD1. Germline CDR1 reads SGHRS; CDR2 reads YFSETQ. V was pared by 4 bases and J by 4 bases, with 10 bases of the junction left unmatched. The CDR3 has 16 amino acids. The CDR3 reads CASSRWTGRLYNEQFF. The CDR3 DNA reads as TGCGCCAGCAGCCGATGGACAGGGCGGCTGTACAATGAGCAGTTCTTC.

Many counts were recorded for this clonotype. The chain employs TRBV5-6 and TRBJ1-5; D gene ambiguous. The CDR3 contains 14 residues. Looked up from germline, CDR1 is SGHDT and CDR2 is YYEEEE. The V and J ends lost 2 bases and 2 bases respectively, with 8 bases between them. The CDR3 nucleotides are TGTGCCAGCAGCTTTTACGGTGGCAATCAGCCCCAGCATTTT. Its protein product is CASSFYGGNQPQHF.

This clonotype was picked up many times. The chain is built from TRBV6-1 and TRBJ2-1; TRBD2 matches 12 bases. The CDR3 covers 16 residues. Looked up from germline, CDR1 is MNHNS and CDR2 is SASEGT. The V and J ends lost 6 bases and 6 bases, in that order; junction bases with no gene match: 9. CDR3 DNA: TGTGCCAGCAGGAGAGCTAGCGGGAGGGTGGTCAATGAGCAGTTCTTC. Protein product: CASRRASGRVVNEQFF.